Detailed here is one T cell receptor (beta chain). The sample holds a few counts of this clonotype. The specificity of this receptor is unknown. No base quality information exists; no much larger clone differs at one position. The data are from a study of CD8+CD57+ T cells in acquired aplastic anemia (dated by TCRdb to 2017 to 2018). Turning to the overall study: A mean of 3.2 ug of DNA, ranging from roughly 0.19 to 27.4 ug, was extracted from sorted CD4+ and CD8+ cells. A CD8+CD57+ expansion meant a frequency higher than the mean frequency seen in healthy subjects.

Beyond this particular receptor, the publication reports: Although under 35 CD8+ CDR3 sequences were shared by patients and controls, these sequences appeared highly expressed in patients and within the immunodominant clones of patients. Between patients and healthy controls, no significant difference in CD8+ Simpson's diversity was found (P=0.060).

TCR beta VDJ combination and CDR3 sequence profiling used genomic DNA as the template. TCR repertoire sequencing was run on an Illumina HiSeq 2000. Turning to the authors' computational methods: Repertoire assessment relied on Simpson's diversity index, CDR3 size and DJ length profiles, and TRBV/TRBJ rearrangement plots. Whichever DNA sequence was most abundant in the deep sequencing data was defined as the immunodominant clone. CDR3 amino acid sequences were screened for sharing across subjects and were compared with published repertoires and the VDJdb database. In TCRdb, the public reads were trimmed at Q25 with fastp and aligned with MiXCR, with productive beta chains retained. Rows with a matching CDR3 protein are joined into one entry that keeps the most common DNA and genes. The V and J calls and clone size are TCRdb's, not the authors'. Present in this sample are 220,000 or so distinct CDR3 sequences, 65% of which were seen just once. The top ten clonotypes cover around three fifths of the sample.

Patients chosen for sequencing had shown expansion of CD8+CD57+ cells by flow cytometry. Every patient had a diagnosis of severe acquired aplastic anemia based on International Study of Aplastic Anemia and Agranulocytosis and Camitta criteria. At the time blood was sampled, none of the patients had received any therapy. In the study, sorted CD4+ and CD8+ blood T cells from patients with severe aplastic anemia and from healthy subjects underwent deep sequencing of TCR repertoires. Patients were enrolled under clinicaltrials.gov protocols 00001620, 01623167, 00001397, 00071045, 00081523 and 00961064 in the USA. Ficoll-Paque density gradient centrifugation was used to isolate peripheral blood mononuclear cells. Before DNA was extracted, CD4+ and CD8+ T cells were sorted using either FACS or magnetic beads. The TCR comes from a human donor with aplastic anemia. The source material was sorted CD4+, CD8+, or CD8+CD57+ T cells (not recorded which) from PBMCs.

The DNA reads as follows: TGTGCCAGCAGCTTGGTAGGGAACACCGGGGAGCTGTTTTTT. This yields the protein CASSLVGNTGELFF. The V gene is TRBV5-6 and the J gene is TRBJ2-2; a confident D gene designation cannot be given. The cysteine opens and the phenylalanine closes a CDR3 of 14 amino acids. CDR3 DNA is the only sequence kept; it has 42 bases, read in frame from the first base. Reading the germline V gene gives CDR1 SGHDT and CDR2 YYEEEE. V lost 0 bases and J lost 1 base; the stretch between them is 4 bases long. With all but the CDR3 taken from the reference TRBV5-6 and TRBJ2-2 genes, the full variable domain is: DAGVTQSPTHLIKTRGQQVTLRCSPKSGHDTVSWYQQALGQGPQFIFQYYEEEERQRGNFPDRFSGHQFPNYSSELNVNALLLGDSALYLCASSLVGNTGELFFGEGSRLTVL.